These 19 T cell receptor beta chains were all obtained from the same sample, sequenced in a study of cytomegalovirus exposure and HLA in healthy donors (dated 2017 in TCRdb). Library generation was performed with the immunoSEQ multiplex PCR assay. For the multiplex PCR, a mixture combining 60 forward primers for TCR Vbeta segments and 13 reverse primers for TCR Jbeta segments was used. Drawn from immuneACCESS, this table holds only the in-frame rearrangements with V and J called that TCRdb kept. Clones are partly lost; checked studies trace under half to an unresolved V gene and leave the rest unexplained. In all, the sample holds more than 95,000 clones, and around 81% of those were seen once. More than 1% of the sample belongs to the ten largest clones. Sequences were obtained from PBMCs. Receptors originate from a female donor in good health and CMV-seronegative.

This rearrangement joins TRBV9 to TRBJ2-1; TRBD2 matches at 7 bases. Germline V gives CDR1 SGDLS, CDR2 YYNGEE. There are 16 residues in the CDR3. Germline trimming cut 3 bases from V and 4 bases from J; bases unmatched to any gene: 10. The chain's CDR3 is CASSGAGASGYNEQFF. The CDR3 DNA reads TGTGCCAGCAGCGGCGCGGGAGCCTCCGGGTACAATGAGCAGTTCTTC. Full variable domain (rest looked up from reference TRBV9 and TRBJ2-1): DSGVTQTPKHLITATGQRVTLRCSPRSGDLSVYWYQQSLDQGLQFLIQYYNGEERAKGNILERFSAQQFPDLHSELNLSSLELGDSALYFCASSGAGASGYNEQFFGPGTRLTVL.

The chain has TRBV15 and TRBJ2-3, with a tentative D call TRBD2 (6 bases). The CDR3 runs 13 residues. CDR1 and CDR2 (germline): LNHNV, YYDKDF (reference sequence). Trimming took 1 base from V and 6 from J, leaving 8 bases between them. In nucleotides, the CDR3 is TGTGCCACCAGCAGAGGCCTAGCGGATACGCAGTATTTT. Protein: CATSRGLADTQYF.

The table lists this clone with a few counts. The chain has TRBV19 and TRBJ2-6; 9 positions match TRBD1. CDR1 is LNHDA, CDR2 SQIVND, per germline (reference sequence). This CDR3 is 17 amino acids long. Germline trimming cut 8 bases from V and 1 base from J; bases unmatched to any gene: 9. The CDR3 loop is CASWPGQGLSGANVLTF. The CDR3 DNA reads TGTGCCAGTTGGCCGGGACAGGGTTTGTCTGGGGCCAACGTCCTGACTTTC. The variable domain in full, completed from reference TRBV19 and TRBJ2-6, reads DGGITQSPKYLFRKEGQNVTLSCEQNLNHDAMYWYRQDPGQGLRLIYYSQIVNDFQKGDIAEGYSVSREKKESFPLTVTSAQKNPTAFYLCASWPGQGLSGANVLTFGAGSRLTVL.

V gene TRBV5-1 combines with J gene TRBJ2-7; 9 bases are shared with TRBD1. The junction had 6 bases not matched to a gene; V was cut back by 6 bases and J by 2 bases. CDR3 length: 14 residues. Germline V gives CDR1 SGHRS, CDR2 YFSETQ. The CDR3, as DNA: TGCGCCAGCACTTCAGGGACAGGGACCTACGAGCAGTACTTC. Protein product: CASTSGTGTYEQYF.

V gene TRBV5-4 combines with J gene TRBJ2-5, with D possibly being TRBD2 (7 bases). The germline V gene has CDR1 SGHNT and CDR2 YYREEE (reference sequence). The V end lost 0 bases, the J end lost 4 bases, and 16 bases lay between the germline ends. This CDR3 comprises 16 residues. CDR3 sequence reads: CASSLATVGGRETQYF. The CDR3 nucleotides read TGTGCCAGCAGCTTGGCCACAGTGGGGGGGCGAGAGACCCAGTACTTC.

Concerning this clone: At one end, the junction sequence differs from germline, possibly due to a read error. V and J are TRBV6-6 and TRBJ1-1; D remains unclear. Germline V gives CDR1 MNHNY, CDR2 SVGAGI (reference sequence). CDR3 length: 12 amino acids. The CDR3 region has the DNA TGTGCCAGCAGTTACTCGAACGTTCGCAGCGGCTTT. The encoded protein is CASSYSNVRSGF.

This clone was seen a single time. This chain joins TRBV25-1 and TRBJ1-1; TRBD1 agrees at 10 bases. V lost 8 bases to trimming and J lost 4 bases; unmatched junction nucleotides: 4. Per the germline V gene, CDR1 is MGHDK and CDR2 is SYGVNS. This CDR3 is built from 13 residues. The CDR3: CASRQGASTEAFF. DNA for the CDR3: TGTGCCAGCCGACAGGGGGCGAGCACTGAAGCTTTCTTT.

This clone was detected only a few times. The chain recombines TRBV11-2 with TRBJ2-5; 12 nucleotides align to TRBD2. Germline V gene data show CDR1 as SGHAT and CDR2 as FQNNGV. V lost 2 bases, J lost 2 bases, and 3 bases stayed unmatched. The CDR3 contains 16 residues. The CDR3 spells CASSLTTSGGQETQYF. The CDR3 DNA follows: TGTGCCAGCAGCTTAACCACTAGCGGGGGGCAAGAGACCCAGTACTTC.

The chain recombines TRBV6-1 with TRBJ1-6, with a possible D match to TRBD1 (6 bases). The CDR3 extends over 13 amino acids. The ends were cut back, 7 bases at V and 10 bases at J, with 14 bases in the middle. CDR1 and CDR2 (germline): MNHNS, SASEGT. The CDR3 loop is CASNLDRWSPLHF. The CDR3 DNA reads TGTGCCAGCAATTTGGACAGATGGTCACCCCTCCACTTT.

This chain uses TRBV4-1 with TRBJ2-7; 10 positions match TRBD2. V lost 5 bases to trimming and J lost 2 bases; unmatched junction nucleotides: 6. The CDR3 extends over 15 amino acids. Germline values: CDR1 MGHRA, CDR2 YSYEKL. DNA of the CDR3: TGCGCCAGCAGCTCTAGGACTAGCGGAACCTACGAGCAGTACTTC. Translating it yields CASSSRTSGTYEQYF.

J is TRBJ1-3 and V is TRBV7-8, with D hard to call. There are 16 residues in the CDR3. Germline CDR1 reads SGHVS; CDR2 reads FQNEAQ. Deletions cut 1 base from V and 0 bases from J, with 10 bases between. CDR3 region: CASSLVLTASGNTIYF. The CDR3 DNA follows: TGTGCCAGCAGCTTAGTCTTGACTGCCTCTGGAAACACCATATATTTT.

CDR3 loop: CASSSLASPNTGELFF. As DNA, the CDR3 is TGTGCCAGCAGTTCCCTAGCGAGCCCGAACACCGGGGAGCTGTTTTTT. The chain employs TRBV6-5 and TRBJ2-2; a possible D gene is TRBD2 (6 bases). This CDR3 has 16 residues. V lost 4 bases, J lost 0 bases, and 12 bases lay in between. Germline-derived CDR1 and CDR2 are MNHEY and SVGAGI.

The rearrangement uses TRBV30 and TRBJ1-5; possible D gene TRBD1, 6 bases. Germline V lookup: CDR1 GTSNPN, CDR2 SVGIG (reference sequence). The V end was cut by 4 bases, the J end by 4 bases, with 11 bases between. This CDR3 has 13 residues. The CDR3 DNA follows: TGTGCCTGGACCCGACAGGCGAATCAGCCCCAGCATTTT. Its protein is CAWTRQANQPQHF.

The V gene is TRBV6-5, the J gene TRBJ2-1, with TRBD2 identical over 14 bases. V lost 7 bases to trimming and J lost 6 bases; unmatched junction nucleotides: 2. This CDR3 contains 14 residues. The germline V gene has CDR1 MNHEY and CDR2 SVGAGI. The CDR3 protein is CASTGTSGSNEQFF. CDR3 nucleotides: TGTGCCAGCACCGGGACTAGCGGGAGCAATGAGCAGTTCTTC.

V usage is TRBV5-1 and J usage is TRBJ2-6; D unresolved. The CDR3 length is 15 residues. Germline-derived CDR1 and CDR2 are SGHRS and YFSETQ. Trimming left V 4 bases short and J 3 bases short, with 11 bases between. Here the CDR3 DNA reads TGCGCCAGCAGCCTAGGCCTTCTTGGGGCCAACGTCCTGACTTTC. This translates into CASSLGLLGANVLTF.

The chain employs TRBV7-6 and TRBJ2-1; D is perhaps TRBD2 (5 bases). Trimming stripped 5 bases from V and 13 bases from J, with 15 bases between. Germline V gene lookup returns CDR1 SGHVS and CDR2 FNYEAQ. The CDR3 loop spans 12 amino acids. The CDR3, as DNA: TGTGCCAGCAGCCCCACGAGCGCTAGCCAGTTCTTC. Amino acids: CASSPTSASQFF.

DNA of the CDR3: TGCGCCAGCCGGACACAGGGGGTTTACAATGAGCAGTTCTTC. It specifies CASRTQGVYNEQFF. The chain combines TRBV5-1 with TRBJ2-1, with 8 bases that match TRBD1. The CDR3 is 14 residues long. The J segment lost 4 bases and the V segment lost 7 bases, leaving 7 bases of the junction unmatched. The germline CDR1 and CDR2 sequences are SGHRS and YFSETQ.

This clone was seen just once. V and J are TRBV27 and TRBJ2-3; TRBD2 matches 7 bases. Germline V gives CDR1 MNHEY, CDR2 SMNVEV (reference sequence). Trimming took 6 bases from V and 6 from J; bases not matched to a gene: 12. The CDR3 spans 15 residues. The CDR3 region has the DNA TGTGCCAGCAGCCGAGCGGGGAGGGCTGAGGATACGCAGTATTTT. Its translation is CASSRAGRAEDTQYF.

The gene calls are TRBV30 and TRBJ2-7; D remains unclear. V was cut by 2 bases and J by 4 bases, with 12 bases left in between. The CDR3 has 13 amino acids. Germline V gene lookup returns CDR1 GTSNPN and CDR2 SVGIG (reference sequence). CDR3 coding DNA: TGTGCCTGGAGTCCGAAAAGCATTTACGAGCAGTACTTC. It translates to CAWSPKSIYEQYF. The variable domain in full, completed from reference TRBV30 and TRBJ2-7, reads SQTIHQWPATLVQPVGSPLSLECTVEGTSNPNLYWYRQAAGRGLQLLFYSVGIGQISSEVPQNLSASRPQDRQFILSSKKLLLSDSGFYLCAWSPKSIYEQYFGPGTRLTVT.